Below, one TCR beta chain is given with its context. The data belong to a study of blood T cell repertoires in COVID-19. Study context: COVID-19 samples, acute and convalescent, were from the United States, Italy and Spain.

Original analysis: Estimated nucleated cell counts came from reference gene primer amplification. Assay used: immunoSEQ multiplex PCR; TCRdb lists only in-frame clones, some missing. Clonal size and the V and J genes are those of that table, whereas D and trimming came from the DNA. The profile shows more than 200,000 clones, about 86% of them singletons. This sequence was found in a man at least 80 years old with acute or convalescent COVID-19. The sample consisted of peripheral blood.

CDR3 amino acids: CASSETGAGGPDEQFF. In DNA, the CDR3 is TGCGCCAGCAGTGAGACGGGAGCGGGGGGGCCAGATGAGCAGTTCTTC. The chain has TRBV10-2 and TRBJ2-1; the match to TRBD2 covers 10 bases. Germline CDR1 WSHSY, CDR2 SAAADI. The CDR3 contains 16 residues. V shed 2 bases and J 8 bases; nucleotides not matched to a gene: 9.